The source of this T cell receptor beta chain is a study of CD8+CD57+ T cells in acquired aplastic anemia. Overall study: On average, sorted CD4+ and CD8+ cells gave roughly 3 ug of DNA. Study outcomes and limitations: For CD8+ Simpson's diversity, patients and controls showed no significant difference. In common between the patients and the controls were around 30 CD8+ CDR3 sequences.

The template used for profiling TCR beta VDJ and CDR3 was genomic DNA. TCRdb redid the calling of the reads with MiXCR, one entry per CDR3 protein. The repertoire has 300,000 or so distinct CDR3 sequences, 55% to 65% of them found once; the top ten carry roughly 8%. Regarding this clonotype: As yet, its antigen is unknown.

The source material was sorted CD4+, CD8+, or CD8+CD57+ T cells (not recorded which) from PBMCs. This sequence was found in a human donor with severe aplastic anemia or a healthy control (not recorded which).

CDR3 DNA sequence: TGTGCCAGCAGCTTGGCCTCAGCGAAACGCAGGCCGATCATGAACACTGAAGCTTTCTTT. This codes for CASSLASAKRRPIMNTEAFF. The chain couples TRBV5-6 to TRBJ1-1; D is unclear. Trimming pared 0 bases from V and 0 bases from J, leaving 24 bases between. From germline, CDR1 is SGHDT and CDR2 YYEEEE. This CDR3 spans 20 amino acids.